This T cell receptor beta chain stems from a study of blood T cell repertoires in COVID-19. The CDR3 covers 14 residues. V was pared by 1 base and J by 0 bases, with 6 bases between. Germline V gives CDR1 LNHNV, CDR2 YYDKDF (reference sequence). Categorization into cohorts depended on clinical history that participants reported. Produced via immunoSEQ multiplex PCR; TCRdb's table is partial and in-frame only. Found here are approximately 230,000 clones, approximately 90% of them singletons; the top ten hold less than 2%. The chain carries TRBV15 and TRBJ1-1; D gene ambiguous. This TCR was sampled from a middle-aged man who had recovered from COVID-19. The sample consisted of PBMCs or T cells enriched from blood (not recorded which). This CDR3 is CATSRGLMNTEAFF. Here the CDR3 DNA reads TGTGCCACCAGCAGAGGGCTCATGAACACTGAAGCTTTCTTT.